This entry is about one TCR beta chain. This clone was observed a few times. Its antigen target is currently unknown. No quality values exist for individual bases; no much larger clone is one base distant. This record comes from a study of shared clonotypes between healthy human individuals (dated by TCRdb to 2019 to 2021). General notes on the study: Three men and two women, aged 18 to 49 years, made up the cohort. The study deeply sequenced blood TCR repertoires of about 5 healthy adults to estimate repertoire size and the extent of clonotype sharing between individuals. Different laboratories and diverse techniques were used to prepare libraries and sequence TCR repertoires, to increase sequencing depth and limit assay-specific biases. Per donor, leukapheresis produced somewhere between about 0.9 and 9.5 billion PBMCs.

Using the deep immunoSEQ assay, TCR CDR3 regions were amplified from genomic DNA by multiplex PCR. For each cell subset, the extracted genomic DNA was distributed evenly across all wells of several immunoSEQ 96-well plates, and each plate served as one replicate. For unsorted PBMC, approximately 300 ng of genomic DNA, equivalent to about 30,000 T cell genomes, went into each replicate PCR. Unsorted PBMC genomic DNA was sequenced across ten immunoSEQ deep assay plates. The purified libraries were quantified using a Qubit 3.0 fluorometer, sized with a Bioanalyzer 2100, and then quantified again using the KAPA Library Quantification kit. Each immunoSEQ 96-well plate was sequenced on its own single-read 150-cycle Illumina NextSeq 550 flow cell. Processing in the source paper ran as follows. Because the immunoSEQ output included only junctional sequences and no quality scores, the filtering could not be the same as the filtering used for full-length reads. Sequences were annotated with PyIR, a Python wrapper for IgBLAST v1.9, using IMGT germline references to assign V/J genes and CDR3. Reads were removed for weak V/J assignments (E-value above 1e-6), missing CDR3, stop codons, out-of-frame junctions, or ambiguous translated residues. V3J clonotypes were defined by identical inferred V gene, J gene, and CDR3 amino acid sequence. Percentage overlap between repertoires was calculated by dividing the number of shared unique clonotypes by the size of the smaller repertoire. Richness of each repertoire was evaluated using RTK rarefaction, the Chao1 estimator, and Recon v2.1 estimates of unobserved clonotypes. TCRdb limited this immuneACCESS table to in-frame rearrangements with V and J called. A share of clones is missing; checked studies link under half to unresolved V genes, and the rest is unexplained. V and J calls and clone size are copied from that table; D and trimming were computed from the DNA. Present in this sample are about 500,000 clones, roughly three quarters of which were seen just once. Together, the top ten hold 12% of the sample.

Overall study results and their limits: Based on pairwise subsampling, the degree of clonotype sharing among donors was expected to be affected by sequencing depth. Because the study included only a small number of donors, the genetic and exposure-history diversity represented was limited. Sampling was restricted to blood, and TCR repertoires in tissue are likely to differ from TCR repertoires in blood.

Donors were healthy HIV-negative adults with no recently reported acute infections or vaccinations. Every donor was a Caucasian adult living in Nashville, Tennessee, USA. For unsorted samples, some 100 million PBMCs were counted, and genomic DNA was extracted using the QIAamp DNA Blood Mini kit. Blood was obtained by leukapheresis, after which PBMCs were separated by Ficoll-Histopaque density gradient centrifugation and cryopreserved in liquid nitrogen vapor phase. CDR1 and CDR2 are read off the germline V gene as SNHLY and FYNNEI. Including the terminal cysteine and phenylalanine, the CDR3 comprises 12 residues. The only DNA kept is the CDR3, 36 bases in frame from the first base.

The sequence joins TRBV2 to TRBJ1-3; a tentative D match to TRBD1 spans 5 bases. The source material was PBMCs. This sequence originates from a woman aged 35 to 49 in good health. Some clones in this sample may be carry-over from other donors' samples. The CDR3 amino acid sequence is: CVQGVSGNTIYF. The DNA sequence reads TGTGTCCAAGGGGTCTCAGGAAACACCATATATTTT.